Listed here are 14 T cell receptor beta chains from one sample, sequenced in a study of T cell repertoires in cytomegalovirus infection. TCRdb fed the reads into MiXCR, producing one record per CDR3 protein. The sample has about 110,000 distinct CDR3 sequences; roughly 39% are singletons. What these receptors recognize is not known. Source: CD8+ T cells from cultured PBMCs, taken from culture after CMV antigen stimulation. The receptors shown here come from a human donor in good health (CMV status not recorded). Some clones in this sample may be carry-over from other donors' samples.

The V gene is TRBV2, the J gene TRBJ1-1; D remains unclear. Germline CDR1 and CDR2: SNHLY and FYNNEI. CDR3 size: 14 residues. V was pared by 5 bases and J by 3 bases, with 13 bases between. The CDR3 DNA is TGTGCCAGCAGTACGCTGATGGACGACACTGAAGCTTTCTTT. Amino acids: CASSTLMDDTEAFF.

This clonotype has more than one count but fewer than ten. The rearrangement joins TRBV28 to TRBJ1-5; TRBD1 matches 9 bases. This CDR3 is built from 16 residues. V lost 6 bases, J lost 7 bases, and 13 bases stayed unmatched. The germline V gene has CDR1 MDHEN and CDR2 SYDVKM. The CDR3 bases are TGTGCCAGCAGCCCCCACTTACAGGGGGCCCCCCAGCCCCAGCATTTT. This sequence encodes CASSPHLQGAPQPQHF.

The gene calls are TRBV3-1 and TRBJ2-5; 10 nucleotides agree with TRBD2. V trimming: 4 bases; J trimming: 5 bases; junction bases outside the gene matches: 10. CDR1 LGHDT and CDR2 YNNKEL come from the germline V gene (reference sequence). The CDR3 length is 16 residues. As DNA, the CDR3 is TGTGCCAGCAGCCGCTTGAGCGGGGGGGACTTGGAGACCCAGTACTTC. Translation gives CASSRLSGGDLETQYF.

This clonotype has a handful of counts. This rearrangement joins TRBV6-6 to TRBJ1-5, with 7 bases identical to TRBD1. The CDR3 loop spans 14 amino acids. From germline, CDR1 is MNHNY and CDR2 SVGAGI (reference sequence). Unmatched junction bases numbered 7, after V lost 6 bases and J lost 5 bases. This CDR3 reads CASRNRDSHQPQHF. The CDR3 DNA reads as TGTGCCAGCAGAAACCGGGACAGCCATCAGCCCCAGCATTTT.

This clonotype occurred once. The chain links TRBV9 to TRBJ2-3, with D perhaps TRBD2 (7 bases). This CDR3 has 15 amino acids. Germline V gene lookup returns CDR1 SGDLS and CDR2 YYNGEE. V was cut by 0 bases and J by 2 bases, with 10 bases left in between. CDR3 nucleotide sequence: TGTGCCAGCAGCGTAGGTGCGGGGGCCACAGATACGCAGTATTTT. Protein product: CASSVGAGATDTQYF.

This clonotype was recorded many times. The V call is TRBV6-6, the J call TRBJ1-6; D gene ambiguous. This CDR3 has 11 residues. Germline values: CDR1 MNHNY, CDR2 SVGAGI (reference sequence). The V end lost 4 bases, the J end lost 7 bases, and 2 bases lay between the germline ends. The CDR3 nucleotides are TGTGCCAGCAGTTTGAATTCACCCCTCCACTTT. This codes for CASSLNSPLHF.

This clonotype was detected only once. This clone may be a read error of a much larger clone one base away. The chain employs TRBV10-3 and TRBJ1-1; 8 bases align to TRBD1. Germline-derived CDR1 and CDR2 are ENHRY and SYGVKD. J gave up 7 bases and V 4 bases, and 11 bases lay outside the gene matches. The CDR3 length is 15 residues. The chain's CDR3 is CAISGSDTGGGEAFF. The CDR3 DNA sequence: TGTGCCATCAGTGGGTCCGACACAGGGGGAGGTGAAGCTTTCTTT.

V usage is TRBV6-5 and J usage is TRBJ2-7, with D possibly being TRBD2 (5 bases). V dropped 2 bases and J dropped 0 bases, with 5 bases sitting between them. CDR3 length equals 13 residues. Germline assignment: CDR1 MNHEY and CDR2 SVGAGI. CDR3 nucleotides: TGTGCCAGCAGTTACCGGGGCTCCTACGAGCAGTACTTC. Translating gives CASSYRGSYEQYF.

This clonotype was counted ten times or more. This chain connects TRBV27 to TRBJ2-3; D might be TRBD2 (5 bases). The germline V gene has CDR1 MNHEY and CDR2 SMNVEV (reference sequence). The CDR3 has 17 residues. Trimming removed 5 bases at V and 2 bases at J, with 20 bases between. The CDR3 here is CASSPRTPRAYTDTQYF. CDR3 in DNA: TGTGCCAGCAGTCCCAGGACCCCGAGGGCTTACACAGATACGCAGTATTTT.

The chain employs TRBV7-2 and TRBJ1-5; a weak D match, TRBD1 (5 bases). V gave up 4 bases and J gave up 6 bases, with 13 bases separating them. Looked up from germline, CDR1 is SGHTA and CDR2 is FQGNSA. The CDR3 runs to 14 residues. CDR3 bases: TGTGCCAGCAGCTCGAAGCAGGGTGGTCAGCCCCAGCATTTT. Amino acids: CASSSKQGGQPQHF.

This clonotype has just a few counts. V and J are TRBV27 and TRBJ1-1; D is undetermined. CDR1 is MNHEY and CDR2 is SMNVEV in the germline V gene (reference sequence). This CDR3 is built from 14 residues. V was cut by 5 bases and J by 1 base, with 11 bases left in between. The DNA for the CDR3 is TGTGCCAGCAGTCCAACCGCCCGGAACACTGAAGCTTTCTTT. Amino acids: CASSPTARNTEAFF.

The chain combines TRBV7-8 with TRBJ2-1; TRBD2 matches 10 bases. V trimming: 1 base; J trimming: 6 bases; junction bases outside the gene matches: 0. Germline V gene lookup returns CDR1 SGHVS and CDR2 FQNEAQ. The CDR3 sequence is 14 residues long. Here the CDR3 reads CASSLVAGGNEQFF. The CDR3 bases are TGTGCCAGCAGCTTAGTAGCGGGGGGCAATGAGCAGTTCTTC.

There are a few counts of this clonotype. The chain recombines TRBV7-2 with TRBJ2-7; the D gene is possibly TRBD2 (6 bases). Germline loops: CDR1 SGHTA, CDR2 FQGNSA. V was clipped by 1 base and J by 7 bases, with 20 bases between them. This CDR3 is 16 amino acids long. The CDR3, as DNA: TGTGCCAGCAGCTTAGATGGGTTGGCGGGAAGAGGGGAGCAGTACTTC. Translated: CASSLDGLAGRGEQYF.

This clonotype was counted a few times. The CDR3 nucleotides read TGTGCCAGCAGTGACAGGGGGACGGACATTCAGTACTTC. Its protein product is CASSDRGTDIQYF. The chain links TRBV12-3 or TRBV12-4 to TRBJ2-4; TRBD1 aligns across 9 bases. Losses at the gene ends were 5 bases for V and 8 bases for J; bases not matched to a gene: 4. The CDR3 length is 13 residues.